The 8 T cell receptor beta chains given below trace back to one sample, sequenced in a study of T cells after yellow fever vaccination. TCRdb used MiXCR to reprocess the 5' RACE reads, holding one entry per CDR3 protein. The sample has hundreds of thousands of distinct CDR3 sequences; around 10% are singletons. The input for sequencing was PBMCs, taken on the day of the first yellow fever vaccination. The source is a man aged 18-30 years who received the YFV17D yellow fever vaccine.

There are a few counts of this clonotype. The DNA for the CDR3 is TGTGCCTGGGGCCCCGGTGAAGCTTTCTTT. Protein product: CAWGPGEAFF. This chain connects TRBV30 to TRBJ1-1, with no clear D. The CDR3 contains 10 residues. Germline V gives CDR1 GTSNPN, CDR2 SVGIG (reference sequence). V dropped 5 bases and J dropped 7 bases, with 8 bases sitting between them.

This clonotype was seen more than once but under ten times. In DNA, the CDR3 is TGTGCCTGGAGTGACAGGGACAATCAGCCCCAGCATTTT. Its translation is CAWSDRDNQPQHF. The chain couples TRBV30 to TRBJ1-5; D is possibly TRBD1 (6 bases). CDR3 length: 13 residues. Deletions cut 1 base from V and 3 bases from J, with 7 bases between. Germline V gives CDR1 GTSNPN, CDR2 SVGIG (reference sequence).

Only a few counts were recorded for this clonotype. The genes are TRBV7-2 and TRBJ1-1; D remains ambiguous. V lost 4 bases and J lost 1, with 13 bases in between. The germline gives CDR1 SGHTA, CDR2 FQGNSA. The CDR3 is made up of 15 amino acids. This chain's CDR3 is CASSSTQIQNTEAFF. The CDR3 DNA reads TGTGCCAGCAGCTCTACACAGATCCAGAACACTGAAGCTTTCTTT.

This clonotype appeared many times. The rearrangement links TRBV3-1 to TRBJ2-3, with 14 bases that match TRBD2. Germline lookup yields CDR1 LGHDT and CDR2 YNNKEL (reference sequence). Germline trimming cut 2 bases from V and 1 base from J; bases unmatched to any gene: 8. The CDR3 length is 19 residues. In DNA form, the CDR3 reads TGTGCCAGCAGCCAATGGGGGACTAGCGGGGGTCGGGGCACAGATACGCAGTATTTT. Translating it yields CASSQWGTSGGRGTDTQYF.

The chain combines TRBV7-2 with TRBJ1-1; TRBD1 aligns across 7 bases. This CDR3 is 16 amino acids long. Per germline, CDR1 SGHTA and CDR2 FQGNSA. After removal of 2 bases from V and 4 bases from J, the junction contained 10 bases not matched to a gene. CDR3 loop: CASSLWRGLKGTEAFF. The DNA of the CDR3 is TGTGCCAGCAGCTTATGGAGGGGGCTAAAGGGCACTGAAGCTTTCTTT.

The CDR3 DNA reads TGTGCCTGGAGTGTTCGGGATTCCAATGAGCAGTTCTTC. Amino acid sequence: CAWSVRDSNEQFF. V and J are TRBV30 and TRBJ2-1, with D possibly matching TRBD2 (5 bases). CDR3 length equals 13 residues. The V gene lost 0 bases and the J gene lost 6 bases, with 9 bases spanning the gap. CDR1 and CDR2 (germline): GTSNPN, SVGIG (reference sequence).

This clonotype came up a few times. The rearrangement joins TRBV5-1 to TRBJ1-6; no definite D call. The CDR3 contains 14 residues. Germline lookup yields CDR1 SGHRS and CDR2 YFSETQ. V lost 4 bases, J lost 7 bases, and 12 bases lay in between. The CDR3 DNA reads as TGCGCCAGCAGCCCCCGAGAGTTAAATTCACCCCTCCACTTT. Translation gives CASSPRELNSPLHF.

The sample holds a few counts of this clonotype. The chain combines TRBV6-5 with TRBJ2-7; perhaps TRBD1 as D (6 bases). V lost 0 bases and J 4 bases, leaving 25 bases between the germline ends. CDR3 size: 19 residues. Germline V lookup: CDR1 MNHEY, CDR2 SVGAGI. CDR3 residues: CASSYSVAGQDGGIYEQYV. CDR3 sequence (DNA): TGTGCCAGCAGTTACTCCGTAGCCGGGCAGGATGGGGGCATATACGAGCAGTACGTC.